The 13 T cell receptor beta chains presented below share a single source sample, sequenced in a study of T cells in Graves' hyperthyroidism and ophthalmopathy. RNA transcripts served as the template for amplifying TCR beta CDR3 regions. Initially, a first-round RT-PCR of the TCR CDR3 employed the HTBI primer set. MiXCR, run by TCRdb on the multiplex PCR reads, gives a single entry per CDR3 protein. This sample has fewer than 350,000 distinct CDR3 sequences, with over 20% found just once. Specimen: blood. These receptors all come from a woman in her fifties or sixties with Graves' hyperthyroidism.

This clonotype was observed a handful of times. The CDR3 bases are TGTGCCAGCAGCCCCCCTCGGGTGAGAGGGCCACATAATACGCAGTATTTT. Translated, it gives CASSPPRVRGPHNTQYF. The chain uses TRBV7-9 and TRBJ2-3, with a possible D match to TRBD2 (5 bases). The CDR3 sequence is 17 residues long. Germline V gene data show CDR1 as SEHNR and CDR2 as FQNEAQ (reference sequence). V lost 5 bases and J 7 bases, leaving 25 bases between the germline ends.

This clonotype occurred many times. The chain employs TRBV3-1 and TRBJ1-4; no definite D call. From germline, CDR1 is LGHDT and CDR2 YNNKEL (reference sequence). The V and J ends lost 5 bases and 0 bases respectively, with 7 bases between them. The CDR3 totals 14 residues. CDR3 region: CASSETSTNEKLFF. The CDR3, as DNA: TGTGCCAGCAGCGAGACATCAACTAATGAAAAACTGTTTTTT.

This clonotype was observed many times. The chain joins TRBV6-1 to TRBJ1-5; possible D gene TRBD1, 6 bases. CDR3 length: 13 residues. Deletions cut 6 bases from V and 4 bases from J, with 10 bases between. Germline values: CDR1 MNHNS, CDR2 SASEGT. In DNA, the CDR3 is TGTGCCAGCAGCACTCAGGGGAATCAGCCCCAGCATTTT. Residues: CASSTQGNQPQHF.

Concerning this clonotype: A read error is possible here, since a much larger clone lies one base away. This sequence joins TRBV13 and TRBJ2-7; the match to TRBD1 covers 10 bases. Near its end, the DNA agrees better with TRBJ2-1, so the J call may be wrong. CDR1 PRHDT and CDR2 FYEKMQ come from the germline V gene (reference sequence). CDR3 length: 12 residues. CDR3 protein: CATGQGVYEQFF. The CDR3 bases are TGTGCCACCGGACAGGGGGTCTACGAGCAGTTCTTC.

This clonotype was counted a few times. CDR3 amino acids: CSVEDASGSVEQFF. The CDR3 nucleotides are TGCAGCGTTGAAGACGCTAGCGGGAGCGTTGAGCAGTTCTTC. V usage is TRBV29-1 and J usage is TRBJ2-1, with 10 bases that match TRBD2. Losses at the gene ends were 0 bases for V and 9 bases for J; bases not matched to a gene: 5. Germline CDR1 and CDR2: SQVTM and ANQGSEA. The CDR3 extends over 14 amino acids.

This clonotype was counted many times. The chain uses TRBV20-1 and TRBJ2-7, with 11 bases that match TRBD2. With 2 bases clipped from V and 2 bases from J, the junction kept 2 bases outside the gene matches. The CDR3 extends over 14 amino acids. Germline V gene data show CDR1 as DFQATT and CDR2 as SNEGSKA (reference sequence). The CDR3 DNA is TGCAGTGCTAGACTAGCGGGAGGCACCTACGAGCAGTACTTC. Protein: CSARLAGGTYEQYF.

This clonotype was recorded a few times. The chain carries TRBV10-2 and TRBJ1-6; the D is unclear. The length of the CDR3 is 20 residues. Between the trimmed V and J ends, which lost 1 base and 1 base, there was a span of 20 bases. Looked up from germline, CDR1 is WSHSY and CDR2 is SAAADI. The CDR3 DNA is TGCGCCAGCAGTGAGTTTTGGTCCCAGATTCAGGAATCCTATAATTCACCCCTCCACTTT. Translating it yields CASSEFWSQIQESYNSPLHF.

Regarding this clonotype: The junction departs from the called germline gene at one end, perhaps through a read error. The V gene is TRBV5-1, the J gene TRBJ2-1; D is possibly TRBD1 (8 bases). This CDR3 region has 16 residues. From germline, CDR1 is SGHRS and CDR2 YFSETQ. In DNA, the CDR3 is TGTGCCAGCAGACCAAGGGAGGGGACAGGAGACAATGAGCAGTTCTTC. Its translation: CASRPREGTGDNEQFF.

This chain links TRBV20-1 with TRBJ2-1, with D perhaps assigned TRBD1 or TRBD2 (5 bases each). Germline-derived CDR1 and CDR2 are DFQATT and SNEGSKA (reference sequence). The V end lost 7 bases, the J end lost 2 bases, and 12 bases lay between the germline ends. This CDR3 is 13 amino acids long. CDR3 sequence: CSVRGTAYNEQFF. The DNA for the CDR3 is TGCAGTGTCCGAGGGACGGCCTACAATGAGCAGTTCTTC.

In its sample, this clonotype was seen many times. The V call is TRBV6-1, the J call TRBJ2-3; no firm D call. Germline V gene lookup returns CDR1 MNHNS and CDR2 SASEGT. V lost 5 bases and J lost 3, with 12 bases in between. This CDR3 comprises 14 residues. The chain's CDR3 is CASSWGGRTDTQYF. DNA for the CDR3: TGTGCCAGCAGTTGGGGTGGGCGGACAGATACGCAGTATTTT.

A remark on this clonotype: This could be a read error, since a much larger clone is one nucleotide away. The chain uses TRBV12-3 or TRBV12-4 and TRBJ2-1; 12 bases match TRBD2. This CDR3 region has 16 residues. The CDR3 DNA reads TGTGCCAGCAGTTTATGGACTAGCGGGACTTACAGTGAGCAGTTCTTC. Translated: CASSLWTSGTYSEQFF.

J is TRBJ2-3 and V is TRBV7-9; no reliable D call. The CDR3 is made up of 14 amino acids. Germline V lookup: CDR1 SEHNR, CDR2 FQNEAQ (reference sequence). V was trimmed by 5 bases and J by 1 base, leaving 10 bases between them. DNA of the CDR3: TGTGCCAGCAGCCAAGCTCAAGGCACAGATACGCAGTATTTT. This codes for CASSQAQGTDTQYF.

This clonotype has a count of ten or more. The chain is built from TRBV20-1 and TRBJ2-3; TRBD1 or TRBD2 may be the D gene (5 bases each). Germline CDR1 DFQATT, CDR2 SNEGSKA (reference sequence). The V end lost 6 bases, the J end lost 10 bases, and 14 bases lay between the germline ends. This CDR3 has 11 amino acids. CDR3 DNA: TGCAGTGCCACGTTGGGGGATCCGCAGTATTTT. This sequence encodes CSATLGDPQYF.